These T cell receptor beta chains were read from a single sample in a study of shared clonotypes between healthy human individuals. Sequencing was performed with immunoSEQ multiplex PCR; in TCRdb, only in-frame clones are kept and a portion is missing. The data contain about 480,000 clones, over 60% of them singletons. Sequencing was done on a sample of PBMCs. The receptors originated from a woman aged 40 to 55 in good health. Some clones in this sample may be carry-over from other donors' samples. Both conserved end residues are part of each CDR3. A D gene is named only where the DNA matches it firmly. Rows may omit the clone size; those that give it use once, few, many or a size class.

TRBV28	TRBJ2-3	NA	TRBD2	TGTGCCAGCAAAAATAGCGGGAGACCCACAGATACGCAGTATTTT	CASKNSGRPTDTQYF
TRBV23-1	TRBJ1-2	NA	NA	TGCGCCAGCAGTCAAGGGGTCTATGGCTACACCTTC	CASSQGVYGYTF
TRBV9	TRBJ1-3	NA	TRBD1	TGTGCCAGCAGCGTAGAATCGACAGGGGACGGAAACACCATATATTTT	CASSVESTGDGNTIYF
TRBV7-6	TRBJ2-1	NA	TRBD1	TGTGCCAGCAGCTTAGGACAGGGGCTCTACAATGAGCAGTTCTTC	CASSLGQGLYNEQFF
TRBV12-2	TRBJ1-5	NA	NA	TGTGGAACCCCCCAGGCTCCTTATAGCAATCAGCCCCAGCATTTT	CGTPQAPYSNQPQHF
TRBV10-3	TRBJ2-7	NA	TRBD2	TGTGCCATCAGTGCGGCCGGGACTACGAGCTCCTACGAGCAGTACTTC	CAISAAGTTSSYEQYF
TRBV30	TRBJ1-6	NA	TRBD1	TGTGCCTGGAGCCCAGGACAGGTTGATAATTCACCCCTCCACTTT	CAWSPGQVDNSPLHF
TRBV6-5	TRBJ1-2	NA	NA	TGTGCCAGCAGTTACGACAGACGGGGCTACACCTTC	CASSYDRRGYTF
TRBV5-4	TRBJ1-1	NA	TRBD1	TGTGCCAGCAGCCCGGGAACAGGGGGGATCGCTAAGTCTTTCTTT	CASSPGTGGIAKSFF
TRBV15	TRBJ2-1	once	NA	TGTGCCACCAGCAGAGACTACTACAATGAGCAGTTCTTC	CATSRDYYNEQFF
TRBV9	TRBJ1-1	NA	TRBD1	TGTGCCAGCAGCGCAACACCCGACAGGGTAGCTTTCTTT	CASSATPDRVAFF
TRBV28	TRBJ2-3	NA	NA	TGTGCCAGCAGTTTATCTCCCCCACGGCTCCCGATCACAGATACGCAGTATTTT	CASSLSPPRLPITDTQYF
TRBV7-2	TRBJ2-7	NA	NA	TGTGCCAGCAGCGAGTGGGCAACCGAGCAGTACTTC	CASSEWATEQYF
TRBV28	TRBJ2-7	NA	TRBD2	TGTGCCAGCACAACGAGCGGGGGCAGCTCCTACGAGCAGTACTTC	CASTTSGGSSYEQYF
TRBV11-3	TRBJ2-2	once	NA	TGTGCCAGCAGCTTAGGCAGGGCCACCGGGGAGCTGTTTTTT	CASSLGRATGELFF
TRBV9	TRBJ2-1	NA	NA	TGTGCCAGCAGCGTAGTGGCGGGAAAATACAATGAGCAGTTCTTC	CASSVVAGKYNEQFF
TRBV29-1	TRBJ1-2	NA	NA	TGCAGCGCCGACACGCCTAACTATGGCTACACCTTC	CSADTPNYGYTF
TRBV11-3	TRBJ1-5	once	NA	TGTGCCAGCAGCTTAGTAAATCTAGACAAGACTAGCAATCAGCCCCAGCATTTT	CASSLVNLDKTSNQPQHF
TRBV19	TRBJ2-7	once	NA	TGTGCCAGTAGTAGAGGGGGGCGACAGGGAAATTTCTACGAGCAGTACTTC	CASSRGGRQGNFYEQYF
TRBV6-5	TRBJ2-7	NA	TRBD2	TGTGCCAGCAGTTACGGGTCTAGCGGAAATTACGAGCAGTACTTC	CASSYGSSGNYEQYF
TRBV7-8	TRBJ2-6	NA	NA	TGTGCCAGCAGCTTAGGGTGGGGAGCTGGGGCCAACGTCCTGACTTTC	CASSLGWGAGANVLTF
TRBV27	TRBJ1-5	NA	NA	TGTGCCAGCAGTCCCAGCAATCAGCCCCAGCATTTT	CASSPSNQPQHF
TRBV7-2	TRBJ2-7	NA	NA	TGTGCCAGCAGCGTCTGGGGTTACGAGCAGTACTTC	CASSVWGYEQYF
TRBV7-8	TRBJ1-1	few	TRBD1	TGTGCCAGCAGCTATTCCAGGGGGGGGAACACTGAAGCTTTCTTT	CASSYSRGGNTEAFF
TRBV28	TRBJ2-1	NA	TRBD2	TGTGCCAGCAGCGGACTAGCGGGAGGGGTCTCCTACAATGAGCAGTTCTTC	CASSGLAGGVSYNEQFF
TRBV5-1	TRBJ1-1	NA	NA	TGCGCCAGCAGCTTGTTCGGGGACACTGAAGCTTTCTTT	CASSLFGDTEAFF
TRBV5-1	TRBJ1-1	NA	NA	TGCGCCAGCAGCTTGAGGACTTACGGCACTGAAGCTTTCTTT	CASSLRTYGTEAFF
TRBV15	TRBJ2-3	NA	NA	TGTGCCACCAGCAGAAGCGGTACTAGCACAGATACGCAGTATTTT	CATSRSGTSTDTQYF
TRBV5-1	TRBJ2-7	NA	TRBD1	TGCGCCAGCAGCTTGGCGCCAGGGGGAAACTACGAGCAGTACTTC	CASSLAPGGNYEQYF
TRBV28	TRBJ2-7	NA	TRBD2	TGTGCCAGCAGTCCCCCCGGGGGGGGCTTCTACGAGCAGTACTTC	CASSPPGGGFYEQYF
TRBV11-2	TRBJ1-4	NA	NA	TGTGCCAGCAGCTTAGGTGAAAAACTGTTTTTT	CASSLGEKLFF
TRBV2	TRBJ2-7	once	TRBD1	TGTGCCAGCAGTGAAGGAGGGACAGGGGGCTCCCGACTATCCGAGCAGTACTTC	CASSEGGTGGSRLSEQYF
TRBV4-2	TRBJ2-7	NA	NA	TGTGCCAGCAGCTCGACAGGCTACGAGCAGTACTTC	CASSSTGYEQYF
TRBV5-1	TRBJ2-7	NA	NA	TGCGCCAGCAGCTTGACAGGGCTCGAGCAGTACTTC	CASSLTGLEQYF
TRBV7-8	TRBJ2-3	NA	NA	TGTGCCAGCAGCTTAGATGGGACCCTGGATACGCAGTATTTT	CASSLDGTLDTQYF
TRBV27	TRBJ2-2	NA	TRBD1	TGTGCCAGCAGTTTATCCTCCGGGACAGGGATGGTCGGGGAGCTGTTTTTT	CASSLSSGTGMVGELFF
TRBV19	TRBJ2-7	NA	NA	TGTGCCAGTAGTTTTACCACTGGGTACGAGCAGTACTTC	CASSFTTGYEQYF
TRBV5-1	TRBJ2-1	NA	NA	TGCGCCAGCAGCTTAGTGAGACAAGACAATGAGCAGTTCTTC	CASSLVRQDNEQFF
TRBV4-3	TRBJ2-3	NA	NA	TGCGCCAGCAGCCAAGGCGACACAGATACGCAGTATTTT	CASSQGDTDTQYF
TRBV2	TRBJ2-7	NA	NA	TGTGCCAGCGCGGGAACCTACGAGCAGTACTTC	CASAGTYEQYF
TRBV5-1	TRBJ2-5	NA	NA	TGCGCCAGCAGCTTGCTCAGCCAGGGCCAAGAGACCCAGTACTTC	CASSLLSQGQETQYF
TRBV7-2	TRBJ2-5	once	NA	TGTGCCAGCAGCTTGGGGGGATCTCAAGAGACCCAGTACTTC	CASSLGGSQETQYF
TRBV7-7	TRBJ2-7	NA	TRBD2	TGTGCCAGCAGTCCTACTAGCGGGAGCTACGAGCAGTACTTC	CASSPTSGSYEQYF
TRBV19	TRBJ2-3	once	TRBD2	TGTGCCAGTAGTATATCCGGGGGGGCGCCTGGCACAGATACGCAGTATTTT	CASSISGGAPGTDTQYF
TRBV5-4	TRBJ2-4	NA	NA	TGTGCCAGCAGCCTGCAGATAGCCAAAAACATTCAGTACTTC	CASSLQIAKNIQYF
TRBV5-1	TRBJ2-2	NA	NA	TGCGCCAGCAGCTTGGATCCGTCTGGGGAGCTGTTTTTT	CASSLDPSGELFF
TRBV11-3	TRBJ2-2	NA	NA	TGTGCCAGCAGTCCCGGACAGCATAACACCGGGGAGCTGTTTTTT	CASSPGQHNTGELFF
TRBV9	TRBJ1-3	once	NA	TGTGCCAGCAGCGTAGAGCCAGAGACATGGGGCTCTGGAAACACCATATATTTT	CASSVEPETWGSGNTIYF
TRBV4-1	TRBJ2-5	NA	TRBD2	TGCGCCAGCAGCCAAACTAGCGGGAAGGAAGAGACCCAGTACTTC	CASSQTSGKEETQYF
TRBV6-4	TRBJ2-3	few	TRBD1	TGTGCCAGCAGTGCGGGACAGGAGCCAGATACGCAGTATTTT	CASSAGQEPDTQYF
TRBV27	TRBJ1-1	NA	NA	TGTGCCAGCAGTCTGGAGGGAGGGAACACTGAAGCTTTCTTT	CASSLEGGNTEAFF
TRBV10-2	TRBJ2-1	NA	TRBD2	TGCGCCAGCAGCCCTCTTGGCAGGGGAGTCTCTAGCGGGAGAAATGAGCAGTTCTTC	CASSPLGRGVSSGRNEQFF
TRBV7-3	TRBJ1-4	NA	NA	TGTGCCAGCAGCACCGGGCCCGGGGAAAAACTGTTTTTT	CASSTGPGEKLFF
TRBV19	TRBJ1-1	NA	NA	TGTGCCAGTAGTATTAGCAGGGACACTGAAGCTTTCTTT	CASSISRDTEAFF
TRBV27	TRBJ2-7	NA	NA	TGTGCCAGCAGTTACCGGGACGCCGGCTACGAGCAGTACTTC	CASSYRDAGYEQYF
TRBV6-1	TRBJ2-7	NA	TRBD2	TGTGCCAGCAGTGAAGCCCCGCTGGTAGCGGGAGCCTCCTACGAGCAGTACTTC	CASSEAPLVAGASYEQYF
TRBV9	TRBJ2-5	NA	NA	TGTGCCAGCAGCCTCCGAGGGTGGTACCAAGAGACCCAGTACTTC	CASSLRGWYQETQYF
TRBV6-5	TRBJ1-1	NA	NA	TGTGCCAGCATCCCCGTGGGGGCAGGGAACACTGAAGCTTTCTTT	CASIPVGAGNTEAFF
TRBV4-1	TRBJ2-5	NA	NA	TGCGCCAGCAGCCAAGGGGCTGCAACCCCAGAGACCCAGTACTTC	CASSQGAATPETQYF